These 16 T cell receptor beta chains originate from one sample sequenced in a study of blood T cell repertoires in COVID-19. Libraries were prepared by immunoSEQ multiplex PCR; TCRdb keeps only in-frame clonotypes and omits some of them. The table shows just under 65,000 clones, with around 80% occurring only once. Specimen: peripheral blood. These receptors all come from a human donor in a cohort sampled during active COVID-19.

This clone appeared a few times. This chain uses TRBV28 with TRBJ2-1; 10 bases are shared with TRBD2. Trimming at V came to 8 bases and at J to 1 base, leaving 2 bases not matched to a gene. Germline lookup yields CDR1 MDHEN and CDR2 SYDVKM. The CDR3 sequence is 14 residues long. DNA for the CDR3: TGTGCCAGCCAAGCGGGGGGGTCCTACAATGAGCAGTTCTTC. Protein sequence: CASQAGGSYNEQFF.

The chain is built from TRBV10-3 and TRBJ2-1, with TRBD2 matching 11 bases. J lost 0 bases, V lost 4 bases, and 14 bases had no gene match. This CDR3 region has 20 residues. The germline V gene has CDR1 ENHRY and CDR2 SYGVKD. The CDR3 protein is CAISGGLTSGTPSSYNEQFF. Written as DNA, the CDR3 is TGTGCCATCAGTGGGGGCCTGACTAGCGGGACCCCGAGCTCCTACAATGAGCAGTTCTTC.

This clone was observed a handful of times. CDR3 sequence (DNA): TGTGCCAGCTCACCGTTACATGAAGTAAATGGCTACACCTTC. As protein: CASSPLHEVNGYTF. V and J are TRBV18 and TRBJ1-2; no clear D gene. The germline V gene has CDR1 KGHSH and CDR2 LQKENI. Trimming pared 3 bases from V and 6 bases from J, leaving 14 bases between. This CDR3 has 14 amino acids. The variable domain in full, with the rest retrieved from reference TRBV18 and TRBJ1-2, is NAGVMQNPRHLVRRRGQEARLRCSPMKGHSHVYWYRQLPEEGLKFMVYLQKENIIDESGMPKERFSAEFPKEGPSILRIQQVVRGDSAAYFCASSPLHEVNGYTFGSGTRLTVV.

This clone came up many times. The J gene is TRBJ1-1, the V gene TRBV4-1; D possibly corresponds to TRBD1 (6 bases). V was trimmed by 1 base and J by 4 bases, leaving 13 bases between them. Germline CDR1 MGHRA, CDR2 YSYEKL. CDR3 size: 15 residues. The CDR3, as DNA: TGCGCCAGCAGCCAAGTGGGACACCTGAGCACTGAAGCTTTCTTT. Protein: CASSQVGHLSTEAFF.

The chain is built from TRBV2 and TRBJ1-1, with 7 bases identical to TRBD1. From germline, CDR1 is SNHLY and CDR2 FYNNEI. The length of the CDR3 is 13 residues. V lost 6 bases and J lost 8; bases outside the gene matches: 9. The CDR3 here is CASRKTGQGEAFF. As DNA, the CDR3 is TGTGCCAGCAGAAAGACAGGGCAGGGCGAAGCTTTCTTT.

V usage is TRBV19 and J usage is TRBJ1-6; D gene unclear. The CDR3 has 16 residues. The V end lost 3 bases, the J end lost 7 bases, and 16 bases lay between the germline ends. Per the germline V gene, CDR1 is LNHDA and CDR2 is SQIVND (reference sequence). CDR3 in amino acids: CASSIAGGQINSPLHF. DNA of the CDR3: TGTGCCAGTAGTATTGCGGGTGGTCAGATAAATTCACCCCTCCACTTT.

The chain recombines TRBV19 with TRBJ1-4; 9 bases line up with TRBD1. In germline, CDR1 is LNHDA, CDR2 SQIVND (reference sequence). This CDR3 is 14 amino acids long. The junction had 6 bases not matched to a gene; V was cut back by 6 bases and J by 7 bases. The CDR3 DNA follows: TGTGCCAGTAGACGGGGACAGGGCGCTGAAAAACTGTTTTTT. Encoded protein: CASRRGQGAEKLFF.

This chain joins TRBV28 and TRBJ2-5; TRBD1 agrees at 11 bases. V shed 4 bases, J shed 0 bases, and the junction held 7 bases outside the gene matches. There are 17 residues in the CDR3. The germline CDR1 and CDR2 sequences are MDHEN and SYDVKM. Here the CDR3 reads CASSSGQGAVYQETQYF. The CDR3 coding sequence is TGTGCCAGCAGTTCCGGACAGGGGGCCGTGTACCAAGAGACCCAGTACTTC.

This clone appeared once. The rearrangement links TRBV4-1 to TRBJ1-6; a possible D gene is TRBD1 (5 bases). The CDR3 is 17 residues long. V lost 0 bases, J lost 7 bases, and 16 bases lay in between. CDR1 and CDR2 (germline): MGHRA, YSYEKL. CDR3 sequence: CASSQDGARYYNSPLHF. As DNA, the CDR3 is TGCGCCAGCAGCCAAGATGGGGCACGATATTACAATTCACCCCTCCACTTT.

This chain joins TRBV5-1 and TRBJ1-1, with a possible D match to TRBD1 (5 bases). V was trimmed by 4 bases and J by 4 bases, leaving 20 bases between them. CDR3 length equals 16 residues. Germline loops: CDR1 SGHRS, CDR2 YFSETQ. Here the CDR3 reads CASSETTGGLGTEAFF. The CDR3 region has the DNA TGCGCCAGCAGCGAGACCACAGGTGGCCTTGGCACTGAAGCTTTCTTT. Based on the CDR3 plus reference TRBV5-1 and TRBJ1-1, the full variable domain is KAGVTQTPRYLIKTRGQQVTLSCSPISGHRSVSWYQQTPGQGLQFLFEYFSETQRNKGNFPGRFSGRQFSNSRSEMNVSTLELGDSALYLCASSETTGGLGTEAFFGQGTRLTVV.

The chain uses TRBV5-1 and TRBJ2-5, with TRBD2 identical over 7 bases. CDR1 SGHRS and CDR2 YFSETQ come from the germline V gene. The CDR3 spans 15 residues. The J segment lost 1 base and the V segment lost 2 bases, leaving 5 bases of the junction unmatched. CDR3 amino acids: CASSLLGGSQETQYF. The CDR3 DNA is TGCGCCAGCAGCTTATTAGGCGGGAGCCAAGAGACCCAGTACTTC.

CDR3 loop: CASSVTGNSYEQYF. The CDR3 coding sequence is TGTGCCAGCAGCGTAACCGGGAACTCCTACGAGCAGTACTTC. The chain employs TRBV9 and TRBJ2-7; TRBD2 might be the D (5 bases). Germline loops: CDR1 SGDLS, CDR2 YYNGEE. V lost 1 base and J lost 0, with 8 bases in between. The CDR3 extends over 14 amino acids.

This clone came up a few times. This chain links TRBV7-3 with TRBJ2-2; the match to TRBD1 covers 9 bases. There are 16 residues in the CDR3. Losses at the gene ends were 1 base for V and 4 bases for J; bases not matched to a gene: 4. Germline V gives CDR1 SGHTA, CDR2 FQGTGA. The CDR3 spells CASSLKGQGPTGELFF. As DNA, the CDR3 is TGTGCCAGCAGCTTAAAGGGACAGGGACCCACCGGGGAGCTGTTTTTT.

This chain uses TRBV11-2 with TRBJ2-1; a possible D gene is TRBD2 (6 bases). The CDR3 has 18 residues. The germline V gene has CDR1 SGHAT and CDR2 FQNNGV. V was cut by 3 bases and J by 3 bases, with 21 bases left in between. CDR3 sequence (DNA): TGTGCCAGCAGCTTTGGGACTTCGGATTGGGGGTTCTACAATGAGCAGTTCTTC. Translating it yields CASSFGTSDWGFYNEQFF.

Here the CDR3 reads CASSQGTGGAQPQHF. DNA of the CDR3: TGTGCCAGCAGCCAGGGGACAGGGGGCGCGCAGCCCCAGCATTTT. The J gene is TRBJ1-5, the V gene TRBV3-1 (or the pseudogene TRBV3-2); TRBD1 aligns across 12 bases. The trim removed 3 bases at V and 7 bases at J, leaving 4 bases unmatched. In germline, CDR1 is LGHDT, CDR2 YNNKEL (reference sequence). The CDR3 consists of 15 residues.

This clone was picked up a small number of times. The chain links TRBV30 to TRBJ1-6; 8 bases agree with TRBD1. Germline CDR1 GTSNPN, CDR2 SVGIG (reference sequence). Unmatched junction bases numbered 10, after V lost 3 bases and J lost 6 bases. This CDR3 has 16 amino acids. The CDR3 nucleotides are TGTGCCTGGAGCCCGGACAGGGCCAGGGTTAATTCACCCCTCCACTTT. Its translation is CAWSPDRARVNSPLHF.